The rows below give T cell receptor beta chains drawn from one sample of a study of blood T cell repertoires in COVID-19. Measured with immunoSEQ multiplex PCR; TCRdb has only the in-frame clones, and not every one. This sample carries roughly 70,000 clones, more than 65% of them seen once, and the ten largest clones take 28%. The sequencing input was peripheral blood. These receptors were obtained from a human donor in a cohort sampled during active COVID-19. Each CDR3 is given without its conserved first and last residue. Fields, in order: clone size, V gene, J gene, D gene, CDR3 protein. The D gene is left open where the match is weak. Expanded clones get a size class; other rows say once, few or many, or leave the size out.

>NA|TRBV27|TRBJ1-5|TRBD1
ASSSYRQGVNQPQH
>NA|TRBV27|TRBJ1-5|NA
ASSLYGEGPQH
>NA|TRBV6-5|TRBJ1-4|NA
ASSLFATGFNEKLF
>NA|TRBV5-1|TRBJ2-7|NA
ASSLEGDYEQY
>few|TRBV7-2|TRBJ2-2|TRBD2
ASSLMTSGGTGELF
>NA|TRBV4-2|TRBJ2-5|NA
ASSQDQARMTQY
>once|TRBV7-9|TRBJ1-5|TRBD1
ASSSDRVNQPQH
>NA|TRBV12-3/TRBV12-4|TRBJ1-1|NA
ASSVLLDTEAF
>few|TRBV29-1|TRBJ1-1|TRBD1
SAGQGITEAF
>NA|TRBV9|TRBJ2-2|NA
ASTLAANTGELF
>NA|TRBV19|TRBJ2-2|TRBD2
ASSISLERGGRAGELF
>once|TRBV12-3/TRBV12-4|TRBJ2-3|NA
ASSSGTLSTQY